The clone carrying this T cell receptor (beta chain) showed up just a few times. The repertoire was sequenced with immunoSEQ multiplex PCR; TCRdb's copy has only in-frame clones and lacks some. Here the sample spans about 120,000 clones, 77% being singletons. This entry comes from a study of blood T cell repertoires in COVID-19. Study as a whole: Samples came from the United States, Italy and Spain, spanning acute and convalescent COVID-19. T cells, B-cell-depleted T cells, or PBMCs provided the cDNA or gDNA that served as material.

CDR3 length: 14 amino acids. Trimming took 0 bases from V and 6 from J, leaving 9 bases between them. Germline loops: CDR1 LGHNA, CDR2 YNFKEQ. The chain is built from TRBV4-2 and TRBJ2-1; perhaps TRBD2 as D (5 bases). The sample consisted of peripheral blood. This clonotype originated in a human donor in a cohort sampled during active COVID-19. CDR3: CASSQEREGNEQFF. The CDR3 bases are TGTGCCAGCAGCCAAGAGAGGGAAGGCAATGAGCAGTTCTTC.